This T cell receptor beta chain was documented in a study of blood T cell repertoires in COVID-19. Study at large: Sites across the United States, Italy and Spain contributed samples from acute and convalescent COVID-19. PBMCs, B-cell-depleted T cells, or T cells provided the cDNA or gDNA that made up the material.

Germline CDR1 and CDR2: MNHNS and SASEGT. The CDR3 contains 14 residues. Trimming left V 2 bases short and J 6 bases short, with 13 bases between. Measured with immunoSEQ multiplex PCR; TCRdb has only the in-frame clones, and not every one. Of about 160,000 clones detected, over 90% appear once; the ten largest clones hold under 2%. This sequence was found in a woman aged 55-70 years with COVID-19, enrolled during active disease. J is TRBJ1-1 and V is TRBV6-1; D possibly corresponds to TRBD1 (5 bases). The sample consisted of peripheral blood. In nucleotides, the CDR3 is TGTGCCAGCAGTGAAAGGGGCCCGATTTCTGAAGCTTTCTTT. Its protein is CASSERGPISEAFF.